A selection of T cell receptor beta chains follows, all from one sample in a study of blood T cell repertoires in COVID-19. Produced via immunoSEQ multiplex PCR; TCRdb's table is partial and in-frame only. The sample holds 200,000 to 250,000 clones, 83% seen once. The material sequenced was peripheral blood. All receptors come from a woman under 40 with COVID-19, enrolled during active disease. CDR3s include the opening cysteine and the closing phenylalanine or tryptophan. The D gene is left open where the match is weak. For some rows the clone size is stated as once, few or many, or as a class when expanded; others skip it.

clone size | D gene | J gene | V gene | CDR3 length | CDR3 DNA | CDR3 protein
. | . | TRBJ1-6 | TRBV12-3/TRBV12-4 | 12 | TGTGCCAGCAGTTTTGGCAATTCACCCCTCCACTTT | CASSFGNSPLHF
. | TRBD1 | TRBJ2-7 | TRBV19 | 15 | TGTGCCAGTAGTATAGGAGTGGGGACAGCCTACGAGCAGTACTTC | CASSIGVGTAYEQYF
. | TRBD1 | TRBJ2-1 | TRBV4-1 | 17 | TGCGCCAGCAGCCAAGATGAGGGGGCCTACTCCTACAATGAGCAGTTCTTC | CASSQDEGAYSYNEQFF
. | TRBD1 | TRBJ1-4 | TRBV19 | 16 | TGTGCCAGCCTACAGGGGGCTCTGTCGGGCGAGGGAAAACTGTTTTTT | CASLQGALSGEGKLFF
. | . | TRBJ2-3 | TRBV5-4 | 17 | TGTGCCAGCAGCTTGGGGGGCCTAGATGGGTTCGCAGATACGCAGTATTTT | CASSLGGLDGFADTQYF
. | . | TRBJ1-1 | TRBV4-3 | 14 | TGCGCCAGCAGCCCCCTCCCGGGATCCACTGAAGCTTTCTTT | CASSPLPGSTEAFF
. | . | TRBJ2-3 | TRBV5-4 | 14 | TGTGCCAGCAGCCCCGGGACTGTTACAGATACGCAGTATTTT | CASSPGTVTDTQYF
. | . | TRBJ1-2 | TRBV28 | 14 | TGTGCCAGCAGTTTAGGGACTCATAACTATGGCTACACCTTC | CASSLGTHNYGYTF
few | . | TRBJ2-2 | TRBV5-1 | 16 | TGCGCCAGCAGCTTGGTGTTTTCCGCGAACACCGGGGAGCTGTTTTTT | CASSLVFSANTGELFF
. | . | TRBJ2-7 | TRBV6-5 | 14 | TGTGCCAGCAGAAGAACAGGGATCCATTACGAGCAGTACTTC | CASRRTGIHYEQYF
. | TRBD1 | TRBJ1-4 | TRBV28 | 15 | TGTGCCAGCAGTTTAATGGAGGGGGCAGGTGAAAAACTGTTTTTT | CASSLMEGAGEKLFF
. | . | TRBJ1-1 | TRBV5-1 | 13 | TGCGCCAGCAGCCGGGATCTGAAGGCTGAAGCTTTCTTT | CASSRDLKAEAFF
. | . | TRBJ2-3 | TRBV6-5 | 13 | TGTGCCAGCAGCCCCGGGGGATACGATACGCAGTATTTT | CASSPGGYDTQYF
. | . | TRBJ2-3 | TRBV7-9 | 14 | TGTGCCAGCAGCTTAGGTCCGTCCCGAGATACGCAGTATTTT | CASSLGPSRDTQYF
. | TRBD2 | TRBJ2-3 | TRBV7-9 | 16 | TGTGCCAGCAGTCCCCCTAGCGGGGAGGGTTCAGATACGCAGTATTTT | CASSPPSGEGSDTQYF
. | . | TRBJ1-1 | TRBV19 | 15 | TGTGCCAGTAGTCGGGACTCAATCCCGGGGACTGAAGCTTTCTTT | CASSRDSIPGTEAFF
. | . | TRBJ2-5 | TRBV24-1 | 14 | TGTGCCACCAGTGATTGGGCAGACCAAGAGACCCAGTACTTC | CATSDWADQETQYF
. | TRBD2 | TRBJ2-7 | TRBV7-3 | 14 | TGTGCCAGCAGCGGGGGACTAATACGCTACGAGCAGTACTTC | CASSGGLIRYEQYF
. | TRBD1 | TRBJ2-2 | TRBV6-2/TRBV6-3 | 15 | TGTGCCAGCAGTCTGGACAGGGGCTACACCGGGGAGCTGTTTTTT | CASSLDRGYTGELFF
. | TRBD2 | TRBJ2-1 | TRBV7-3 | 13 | TGTGCCAGCAGATTAGCGGGAGGGGGTGAGCAGTTCTTC | CASRLAGGGEQFF
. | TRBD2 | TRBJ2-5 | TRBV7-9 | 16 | TGTGCCAGCAGCTTAGCGCTAGCGGGACTACAAGAGACCCAGTACTTC | CASSLALAGLQETQYF
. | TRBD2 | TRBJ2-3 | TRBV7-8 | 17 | TGTGCCAGCAGCGTTAAACCAGCGGGGGGGCCCCCAGATACGCAGTATTTT | CASSVKPAGGPPDTQYF
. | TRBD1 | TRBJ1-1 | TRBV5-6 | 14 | TGTGCCAGCAGCGGACAGGGAGGGAACACTGAAGCTTTCTTT | CASSGQGGNTEAFF
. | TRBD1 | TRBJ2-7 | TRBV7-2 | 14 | TGTGCCAGCAGCCCAGGACAGGTTCCGTTTGAGCAGTACTTC | CASSPGQVPFEQYF
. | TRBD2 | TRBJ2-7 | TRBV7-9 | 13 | TGTGCCAGCAGGTTAGCGGGAGCCTACGAGCAGTACTTC | CASRLAGAYEQYF
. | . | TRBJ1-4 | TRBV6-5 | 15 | TGTGCCAGCAGTTATTCTTTGGGGGAGGCTGAAAAACTGTTTTTT | CASSYSLGEAEKLFF
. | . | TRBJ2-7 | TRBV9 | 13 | TGTGCCAGCAGCGCCGGAGTCTCCTACGAGCAGTACTTC | CASSAGVSYEQYF
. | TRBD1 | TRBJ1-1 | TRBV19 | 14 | TGTGCCAGTAGTAAGGACAGGGGACACACTGAAGCTTTCTTT | CASSKDRGHTEAFF
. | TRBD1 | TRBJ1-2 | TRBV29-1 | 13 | TGCAGCGGGGGGACAGCTGCTAACTATGGCTACACCTTC | CSGGTAANYGYTF